This is a list of T cell receptor beta chains from one sample in a study of OX40 agonist ivuxolimab in advanced cancers. TCRdb keeps only in-frame clones here, not all; method: immunoSEQ multiplex PCR. The data hold around 80,000 clones, with around four fifths observed a single time. The sample was CD4+ or CD8+ T cells sorted from blood, taken in a trial of the OX40 agonist ivuxolimab. The receptor set was obtained from an adult with an advanced solid tumor such as melanoma, head and neck, liver or kidney cancer. Both conserved end residues are part of each CDR3. A D gene is named only where the DNA matches it firmly. Clone size is shown for a subset of rows, as once, few, many or a class of expanded clone.

cdr3_nt cdr3_aa cdr3_length j_call d_call clone_size v_call
TGTGCCAGCAGTGTACAGGGGGAAGAAAAACTGTTTTTT CASSVQGEEKLFF 13 TRBJ1-4 TRBD1 - TRBV6-1
TGTGCCAGCAGCCCGGCAGGAAGTGGCGCTGGCTACACCTTC CASSPAGSGAGYTF 14 TRBJ1-2 - - TRBV7-3
TGTGCCAGCAGCCGAGGGACAGCTCAGCCCCAGCATTTT CASSRGTAQPQHF 13 TRBJ1-5 TRBD1 - TRBV7-9
TGTGCCAGCAGTCTCAGGGGGCCGGAGGAGACCCAGTACTTC CASSLRGPEETQYF 14 TRBJ2-5 TRBD1 once TRBV27
TGTGCCAGTAGGGAGACGGGGGGCCCCTATGGCTACACCTTC CASRETGGPYGYTF 14 TRBJ1-2 - - TRBV19
TGTGCCAGCAACAGGGCCTACGAGCAGTACTTC CASNRAYEQYF 11 TRBJ2-7 - once TRBV6-1
TGTGCCAGCAGTCCTCAAGGGCCGACCCAGCATTTT CASSPQGPTQHF 12 TRBJ1-5 - - TRBV2
TGTGCCAGCTCACCTACAGAGTTGGGATCTGAAGCTTTCTTT CASSPTELGSEAFF 14 TRBJ1-1 - - TRBV18
TGTGCCAGCAGTTATCGACAGGGGGATCAGCCCCAGCATTTT CASSYRQGDQPQHF 14 TRBJ1-5 TRBD1 - TRBV6-5
TGTGCCAGCAGCTTATCCAGGGGGCAGCATGAGCAGTTCTTC CASSLSRGQHEQFF 14 TRBJ2-1 TRBD1 - TRBV11-2
TGTGCCAGCAGCTTAGAGGATTGGACAGGGTCGAGTTCACCCCTCCACTTT CASSLEDWTGSSSPLHF 17 TRBJ1-6 TRBD1 - TRBV11-1
TGTGCCAGCCAAGGGCAGGGGTCGGGCAATCAGCCCCAGCATTTT CASQGQGSGNQPQHF 15 TRBJ1-5 - few TRBV28
TGTGCCAGCAGAAGAGCGGGGGGGCCGGAGACCCAGTACTTC CASRRAGGPETQYF 14 TRBJ2-5 TRBD2 - TRBV7-2
TGTGCCAGCAGCCGAGGGACAGTCGATGGCTACACCTTC CASSRGTVDGYTF 13 TRBJ1-2 TRBD1 few TRBV7-9
TGCAGCGGGGGCCTCGAAGAGCAGTTCTTC CSGGLEEQFF 10 TRBJ2-1 - - TRBV29-1
TGTGCCAGCAGTATCCCGGGACAGGGAGGAGGCGGGGAGCTGTTTTTT CASSIPGQGGGGELFF 16 TRBJ2-2 TRBD1 - TRBV2
TGTGCCAGCAGCCTGGGGTGGGGCACTGAAGCTTTCTTT CASSLGWGTEAFF 13 TRBJ1-1 - - TRBV6-5
TGTGCCAGCTCACCACAAGGAGCGTACAATGAGCAGTTCTTC CASSPQGAYNEQFF 14 TRBJ2-1 - - TRBV18
TGTGCCAGCAATTCAGGGGGGGTTGGGGAGACCCAGTACTTC CASNSGGVGETQYF 14 TRBJ2-5 - once TRBV6-5
TGTGCCAGCAGTTTATCGGAAATTGCAACTAATGAAAAACTGTTTTTT CASSLSEIATNEKLFF 16 TRBJ1-4 - - TRBV28
TGTGCCATCAGTGGAGGGTTGGGAAGCGCAGATACGCAGTATTTT CAISGGLGSADTQYF 15 TRBJ2-3 - - TRBV10-3
TGCAGCGTAGGGACTAGCGGGCGCGAGCAGTACTTC CSVGTSGREQYF 12 TRBJ2-7 TRBD2 once TRBV29-1
TGTGCCAGCAGCTTCGTTTCGGGGGGGCCAAACGAGCAGTACTTC CASSFVSGGPNEQYF 15 TRBJ2-7 TRBD2 once TRBV7-2
TGTGCCAGCAGCGTAGCTGACTTTAGCTCCTACAATGAGCAGTTCTTC CASSVADFSSYNEQFF 16 TRBJ2-1 - - TRBV9
TGTGCCAGCTCACCACTTACGACAGGGGGCGACTATGGCTACACCTTC CASSPLTTGGDYGYTF 16 TRBJ1-2 TRBD1 - TRBV18
TGTGCCAGCAGCTTGGGGACAGGGGTGGCCCTCCACTTT CASSLGTGVALHF 13 TRBJ1-6 TRBD1 once TRBV11-1
TGTGCCGGGGCGGTGGGCAGGGAGACCCAGTACTTC CAGAVGRETQYF 12 TRBJ2-5 - - TRBV2
TGTGCCAGCAGCCGGACTGGCCAAGGCAACTATGGCTACACCTTC CASSRTGQGNYGYTF 15 TRBJ1-2 - - TRBV14
TGTGCCAGCAGCTTAGACCGACAGGGTACGCAGTATTTT CASSLDRQGTQYF 13 TRBJ2-3 TRBD1 - TRBV11-2
TGCAGCGTTGAGGGGGTTCGCGACAATGAGCAGTTCTTC CSVEGVRDNEQFF 13 TRBJ2-1 - - TRBV29-1
TGTGCCACCAGCAGAGATCGGGATGAGCAGTTCTTC CATSRDRDEQFF 12 TRBJ2-1 - - TRBV15
TGTGCCAGCAGTTTCGACAGAAAAGAGACCCAGTACTTC CASSFDRKETQYF 13 TRBJ2-5 - few TRBV28
TGTGCCAGCTCACCAGGCCAGGGTTCGGGCAATCAGCCCCAGCATTTT CASSPGQGSGNQPQHF 16 TRBJ1-5 - once TRBV18
TGCGCCAGCAGCCAAGATCCGTACAGCCCCGCAACTAATGAAAAACTGTTTTTT CASSQDPYSPATNEKLFF 18 TRBJ1-4 - - TRBV4-1
TGTGCCAGCAGTTCAGGGGACGGGGCCAACGTCCTGACTTTC CASSSGDGANVLTF 14 TRBJ2-6 - - TRBV2
TGTGCCAGCAGGGGCACAACTCAAGAGACCCAGTACTTC CASRGTTQETQYF 13 TRBJ2-5 - - TRBV6-5
TGTGCCAGCAGCTTGGTACACGGGCGGGAGGAGACCCAGTACTTC CASSLVHGREETQYF 15 TRBJ2-5 TRBD2 - TRBV5-4
TGCACCAGCAGCCGCATAGTAGGCAGTTGGAACATTCAGTACTTC CTSSRIVGSWNIQYF 15 TRBJ2-4 - once TRBV1
TGTGCCAGTAGTATATTCCCCGATGGCAATCAGCCCCAGCATTTT CASSIFPDGNQPQHF 15 TRBJ1-5 - - TRBV19
TGTGCCAGCAGCTCCGTTAGCGGGGGGGCTGGGGATACGCAGTATTTT CASSSVSGGAGDTQYF 16 TRBJ2-3 TRBD2 - TRBV11-1
TGCGCCAGCAGCTTGTTGAGGGGGAGTCTCACAGATACGCAGTATTTT CASSLLRGSLTDTQYF 16 TRBJ2-3 - - TRBV5-1
TGTGCCAGCAGCTCAAGGGGGCTCGGCTATGGCTACACCTTC CASSSRGLGYGYTF 14 TRBJ1-2 TRBD1 - TRBV7-6
TGCAGCGTTGGAGGCCCGGGGAACACCGGGGAGCTGTTTTTT CSVGGPGNTGELFF 14 TRBJ2-2 - few TRBV29-1
TGTGCCAGCAGCTTAGGGATCCATGAGCAGTTCTTC CASSLGIHEQFF 12 TRBJ2-1 - - TRBV7-2
TGTGCCAGCACCCAGGCGGGGACAGGGGGCGTGGATACGCAGTATTTT CASTQAGTGGVDTQYF 16 TRBJ2-3 TRBD1 - TRBV18
TGTGCCTGGAGTGGGACAGGGGATCAGCCCCAGCATTTT CAWSGTGDQPQHF 13 TRBJ1-5 TRBD1 - TRBV30
TGTGCCAGCGCCCCTGGGTCAGGGAACTATGGCTACACCTTC CASAPGSGNYGYTF 14 TRBJ1-2 - - TRBV7-9
TGTGCCTGGAGTGTACAGGGGCAAGAGACCCAGTACTTC CAWSVQGQETQYF 13 TRBJ2-5 TRBD1 - TRBV30
TGTGCCAGCAGTTTCGAGGGGGGTATGGAGACCCAGTACTTC CASSFEGGMETQYF 14 TRBJ2-5 - - TRBV28
TGCGCCAGCTCACCACGACAGGGAAATTCACCCCTCCACTTT CASSPRQGNSPLHF 14 TRBJ1-6 TRBD1 - TRBV18
TGTGCCAGCAGTGAAAGACAGGGGGCTTACGATACGCAGTATTTT CASSERQGAYDTQYF 15 TRBJ2-3 TRBD1 once TRBV2
TGTGCCAGCAGTTTACGTTCGATACAGGGCGTATACGAGCAGTACTTC CASSLRSIQGVYEQYF 16 TRBJ2-7 - few TRBV28
TGTGCCATCTCCCGAGTAGCGGATGAGCAGTTCTTC CAISRVADEQFF 12 TRBJ2-1 - - TRBV10-3